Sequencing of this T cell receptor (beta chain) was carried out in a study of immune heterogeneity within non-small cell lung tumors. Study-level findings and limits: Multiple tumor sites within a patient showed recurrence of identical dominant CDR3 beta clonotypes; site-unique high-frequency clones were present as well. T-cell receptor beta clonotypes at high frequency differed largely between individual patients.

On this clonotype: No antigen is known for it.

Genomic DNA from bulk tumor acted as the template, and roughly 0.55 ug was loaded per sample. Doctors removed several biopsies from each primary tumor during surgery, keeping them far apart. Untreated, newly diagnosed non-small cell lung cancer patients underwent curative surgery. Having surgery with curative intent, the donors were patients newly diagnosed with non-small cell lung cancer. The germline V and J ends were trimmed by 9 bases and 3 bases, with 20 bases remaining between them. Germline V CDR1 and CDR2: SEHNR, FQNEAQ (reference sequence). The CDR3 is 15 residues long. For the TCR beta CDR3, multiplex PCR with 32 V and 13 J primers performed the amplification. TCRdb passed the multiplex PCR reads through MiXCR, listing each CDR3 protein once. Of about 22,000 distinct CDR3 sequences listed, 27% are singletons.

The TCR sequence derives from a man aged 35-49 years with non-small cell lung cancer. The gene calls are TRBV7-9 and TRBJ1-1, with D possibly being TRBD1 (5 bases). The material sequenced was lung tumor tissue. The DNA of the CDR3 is TGTGCCAGTTCAGCGGGGGGTCCAAAACACACTGAAGCTTTCTTT. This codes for CASSAGGPKHTEAFF.